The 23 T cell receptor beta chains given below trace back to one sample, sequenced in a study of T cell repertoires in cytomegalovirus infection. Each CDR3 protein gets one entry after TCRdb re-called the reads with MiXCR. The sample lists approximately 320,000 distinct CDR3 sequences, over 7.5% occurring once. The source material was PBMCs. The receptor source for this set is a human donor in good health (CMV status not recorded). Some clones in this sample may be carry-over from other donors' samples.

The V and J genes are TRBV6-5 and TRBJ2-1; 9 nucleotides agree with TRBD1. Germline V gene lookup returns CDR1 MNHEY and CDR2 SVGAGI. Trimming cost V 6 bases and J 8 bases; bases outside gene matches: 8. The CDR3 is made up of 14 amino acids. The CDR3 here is CASSPDRGRDEQFF. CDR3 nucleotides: TGTGCCAGCAGCCCGGACAGGGGTCGCGATGAGCAGTTCTTC.

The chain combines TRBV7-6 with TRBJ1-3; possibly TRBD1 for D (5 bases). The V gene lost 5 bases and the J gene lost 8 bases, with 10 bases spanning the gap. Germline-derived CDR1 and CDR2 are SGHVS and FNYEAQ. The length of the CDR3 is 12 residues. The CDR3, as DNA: TGTGCCAGCAGCGGGGGAAGCCACACCATATATTTT. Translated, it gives CASSGGSHTIYF.

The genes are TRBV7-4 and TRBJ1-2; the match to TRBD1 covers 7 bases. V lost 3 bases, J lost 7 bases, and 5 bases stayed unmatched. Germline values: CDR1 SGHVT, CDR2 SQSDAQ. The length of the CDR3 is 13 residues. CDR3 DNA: TGTGCCAGCAGCTTCTACACAGGGGCTGGCTACACCTTC. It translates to CASSFYTGAGYTF.

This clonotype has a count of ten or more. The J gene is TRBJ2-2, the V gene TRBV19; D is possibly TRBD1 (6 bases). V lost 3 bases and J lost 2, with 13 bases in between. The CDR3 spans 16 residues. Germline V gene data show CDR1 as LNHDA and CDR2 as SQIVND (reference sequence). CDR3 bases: TGTGCCAGTAGTATGAGGACAGTGCTCAACACCGGGGAGCTGTTTTTT. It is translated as CASSMRTVLNTGELFF. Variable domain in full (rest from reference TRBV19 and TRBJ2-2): DGGITQSPKYLFRKEGQNVTLSCEQNLNHDAMYWYRQDPGQGLRLIYYSQIVNDFQKGDIAEGYSVSREKKESFPLTVTSAQKNPTAFYLCASSMRTVLNTGELFFGEGSRLTVL.

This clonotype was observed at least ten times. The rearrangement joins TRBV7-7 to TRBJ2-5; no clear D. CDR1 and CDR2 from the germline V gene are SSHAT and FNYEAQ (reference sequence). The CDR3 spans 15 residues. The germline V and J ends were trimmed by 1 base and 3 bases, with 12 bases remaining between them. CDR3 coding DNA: TGTGCCAGCAGCTTAGTGCTGGGATCGAAAGAGACCCAGTACTTC. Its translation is CASSLVLGSKETQYF.

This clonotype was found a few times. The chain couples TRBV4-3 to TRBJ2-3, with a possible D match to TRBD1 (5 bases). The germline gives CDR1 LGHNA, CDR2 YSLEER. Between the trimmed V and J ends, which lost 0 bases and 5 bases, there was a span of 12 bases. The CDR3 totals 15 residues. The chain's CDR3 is CASSQDPRVGDTQYF. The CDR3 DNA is TGCGCCAGCAGCCAAGATCCCAGGGTGGGAGATACGCAGTATTTT.

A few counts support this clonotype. This chain's CDR3 is CASKDSPQETQYF. CDR3 DNA sequence: TGTGCCAGCAAGGACAGCCCTCAAGAGACCCAGTACTTC. This sequence joins TRBV6-2 or TRBV6-3 and TRBJ2-5; D is possibly TRBD1 (6 bases). Germline values: CDR1 MNHEY, CDR2 SVGEGT. V was pared by 7 bases and J by 2 bases, with 11 bases between. The CDR3 contains 13 residues.

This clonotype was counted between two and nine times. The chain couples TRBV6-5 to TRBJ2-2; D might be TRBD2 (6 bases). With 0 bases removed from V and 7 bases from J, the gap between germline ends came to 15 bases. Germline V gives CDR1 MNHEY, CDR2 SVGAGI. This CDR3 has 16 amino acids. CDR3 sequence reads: CASSYSGRGSVGELFF. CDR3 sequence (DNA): TGTGCCAGCAGTTACTCAGGGCGGGGTAGTGTCGGGGAGCTGTTTTTT.

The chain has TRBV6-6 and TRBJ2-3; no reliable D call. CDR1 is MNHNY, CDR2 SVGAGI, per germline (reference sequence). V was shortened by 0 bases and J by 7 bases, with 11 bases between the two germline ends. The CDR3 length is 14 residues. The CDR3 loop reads CASSYSIFANTQYF. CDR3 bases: TGTGCCAGCAGTTACTCGATTTTCGCGAATACGCAGTATTTT.

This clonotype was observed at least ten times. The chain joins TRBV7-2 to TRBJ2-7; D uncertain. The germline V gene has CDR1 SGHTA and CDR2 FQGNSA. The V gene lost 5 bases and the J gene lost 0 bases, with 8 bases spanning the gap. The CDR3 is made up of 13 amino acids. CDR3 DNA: TGTGCCAGCAGCCGCGCCTCCTCCTACGAGCAGTACTTC. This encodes CASSRASSYEQYF.

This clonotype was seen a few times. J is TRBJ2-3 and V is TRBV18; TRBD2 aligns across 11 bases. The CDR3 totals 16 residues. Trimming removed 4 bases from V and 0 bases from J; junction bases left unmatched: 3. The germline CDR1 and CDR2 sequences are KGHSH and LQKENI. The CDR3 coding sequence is TGTGCCAGCTCACAGACTAGCGGGACTAGCACAGATACGCAGTATTTT. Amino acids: CASSQTSGTSTDTQYF.

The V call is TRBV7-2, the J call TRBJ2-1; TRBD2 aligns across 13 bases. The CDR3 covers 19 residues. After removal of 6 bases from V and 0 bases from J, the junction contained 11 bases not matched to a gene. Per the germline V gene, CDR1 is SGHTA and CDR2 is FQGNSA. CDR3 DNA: TGTGCCAGCAGTAGGACCGGGACTAGCGGGAACAGCTCCTACAATGAGCAGTTCTTC. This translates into CASSRTGTSGNSSYNEQFF.

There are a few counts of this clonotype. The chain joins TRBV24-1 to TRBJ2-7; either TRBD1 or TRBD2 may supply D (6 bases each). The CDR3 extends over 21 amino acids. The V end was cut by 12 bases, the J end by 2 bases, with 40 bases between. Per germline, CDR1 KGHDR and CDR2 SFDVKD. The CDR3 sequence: CAAPILGGEATGQKGAYEQYF. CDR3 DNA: TGTGCCGCACCGATTTTGGGGGGCGAAGCAACGGGGCAAAAAGGAGCCTACGAGCAGTACTTC.

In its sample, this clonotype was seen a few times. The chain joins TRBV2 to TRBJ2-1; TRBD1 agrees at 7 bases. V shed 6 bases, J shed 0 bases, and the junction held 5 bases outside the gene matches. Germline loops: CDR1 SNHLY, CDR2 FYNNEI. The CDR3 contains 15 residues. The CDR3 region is CASSAGTASYNEQFF. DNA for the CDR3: TGTGCCAGCAGCGCCGGGACAGCCTCCTACAATGAGCAGTTCTTC.

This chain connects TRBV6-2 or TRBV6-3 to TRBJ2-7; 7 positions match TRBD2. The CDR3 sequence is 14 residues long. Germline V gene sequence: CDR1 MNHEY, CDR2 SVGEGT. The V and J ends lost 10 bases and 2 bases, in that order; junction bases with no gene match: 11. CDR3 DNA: TGTGCCATCCAAAGGACTAGTATCCCCTACGAGCAGTACTTC. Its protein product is CAIQRTSIPYEQYF.

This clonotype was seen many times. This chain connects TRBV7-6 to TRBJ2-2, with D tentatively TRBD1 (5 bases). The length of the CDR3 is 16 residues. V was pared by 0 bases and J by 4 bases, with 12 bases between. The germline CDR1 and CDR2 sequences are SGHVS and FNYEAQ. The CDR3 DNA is TGTGCCAGCAGCTTAGCGTCGCAGGGTCCCACCGGGGAGCTGTTTTTT. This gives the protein CASSLASQGPTGELFF. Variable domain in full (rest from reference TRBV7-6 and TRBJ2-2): GAGVSQSPRYKVTKRGQDVALRCDPISGHVSLYWYRQALGQGPEFLTYFNYEAQQDKSGLPNDRFSAERPEGSISTLTIQRTEQRDSAMYRCASSLASQGPTGELFFGEGSRLTVL.

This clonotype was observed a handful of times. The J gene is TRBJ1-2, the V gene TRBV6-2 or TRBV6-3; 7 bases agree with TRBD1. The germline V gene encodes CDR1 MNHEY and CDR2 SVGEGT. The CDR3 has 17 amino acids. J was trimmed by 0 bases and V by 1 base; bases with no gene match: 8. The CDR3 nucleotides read TGTGCCAGCAGTTACTTGCAACAGGGGCGTACTAACTATGGCTACACCTTC. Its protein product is CASSYLQQGRTNYGYTF.

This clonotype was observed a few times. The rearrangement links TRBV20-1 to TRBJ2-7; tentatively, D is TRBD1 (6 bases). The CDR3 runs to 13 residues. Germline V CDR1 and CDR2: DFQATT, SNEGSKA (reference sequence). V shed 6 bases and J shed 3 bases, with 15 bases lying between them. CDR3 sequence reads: CSARGVKVYEQYF. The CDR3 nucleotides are TGCAGTGCCAGGGGCGTTAAAGTCTACGAGCAGTACTTC.

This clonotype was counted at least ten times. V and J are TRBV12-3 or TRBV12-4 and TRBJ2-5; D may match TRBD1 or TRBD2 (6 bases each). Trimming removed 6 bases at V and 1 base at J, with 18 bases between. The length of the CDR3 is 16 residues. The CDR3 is CASSKGGSGPQETQYF. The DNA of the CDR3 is TGTGCCAGCAGCAAGGGGGGTAGCGGACCCCAAGAGACCCAGTACTTC.

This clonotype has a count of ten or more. The CDR3 spells CASSLVGLNTGELFF. Here the CDR3 DNA reads TGTGCCAGCAGCTTAGTAGGGTTGAACACCGGGGAGCTGTTTTTT. This chain joins TRBV7-2 and TRBJ2-2; no firm D call. The CDR3 spans 15 residues. From germline, CDR1 is SGHTA and CDR2 FQGNSA. The V end was cut by 1 base, the J end by 1 base, with 7 bases between.

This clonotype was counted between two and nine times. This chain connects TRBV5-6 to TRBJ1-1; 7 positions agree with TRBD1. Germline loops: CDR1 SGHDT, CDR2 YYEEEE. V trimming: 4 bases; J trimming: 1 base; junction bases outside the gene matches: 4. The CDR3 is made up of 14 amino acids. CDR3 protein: CASSHRGRNTEAFF. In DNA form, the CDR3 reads TGTGCCAGCAGCCACAGGGGACGGAACACTGAAGCTTTCTTT. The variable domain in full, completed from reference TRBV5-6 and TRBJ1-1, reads DAGVTQSPTHLIKTRGQQVTLRCSPKSGHDTVSWYQQALGQGPQFIFQYYEEEERQRGNFPDRFSGHQFPNYSSELNVNALLLGDSALYLCASSHRGRNTEAFFGQGTRLTVV.

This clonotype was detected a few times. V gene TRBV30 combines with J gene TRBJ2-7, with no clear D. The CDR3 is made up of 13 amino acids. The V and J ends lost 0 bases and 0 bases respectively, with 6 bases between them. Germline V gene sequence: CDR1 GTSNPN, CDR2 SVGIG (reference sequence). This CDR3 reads CAWSVVSSYEQYF. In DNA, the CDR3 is TGTGCCTGGAGTGTAGTCAGCTCCTACGAGCAGTACTTC.

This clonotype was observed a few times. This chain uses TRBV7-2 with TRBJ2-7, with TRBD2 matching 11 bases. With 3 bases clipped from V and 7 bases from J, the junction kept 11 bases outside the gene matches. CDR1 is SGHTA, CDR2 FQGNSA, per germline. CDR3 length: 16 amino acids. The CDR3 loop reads CASSFIEGLAVWEQYF. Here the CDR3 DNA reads TGTGCCAGCAGCTTTATTGAGGGACTAGCGGTGTGGGAGCAGTACTTC.